These 10 T cell receptor beta chains came from one sample sequenced in a study of OX40 agonist ivuxolimab in advanced cancers. TCRdb keeps only in-frame clones here, not all; method: immunoSEQ multiplex PCR. This sample carries 70,000 or so clones, over 60% of them seen once, and the ten largest clones take under 2.5%. The sample consisted of CD4+ or CD8+ T cells sorted from blood, taken in a trial of the OX40 agonist ivuxolimab. These receptors originate from an adult with an advanced solid tumor such as melanoma, head and neck, liver or kidney cancer.

The chain uses TRBV9 and TRBJ1-2, with TRBD1 matching over 11 bases. This CDR3 has 15 amino acids. Trimming took 4 bases from V and 3 from J; bases not matched to a gene: 5. In germline, CDR1 is SGDLS, CDR2 YYNGEE. CDR3 sequence: CASSFRDRGDYGYTF. The CDR3 DNA is TGTGCCAGCAGCTTCCGGGACAGGGGGGACTATGGCTACACCTTC.

The chain is built from TRBV7-2 and TRBJ2-1; D not certain. The CDR3 consists of 12 residues. Germline CDR1 SGHTA, CDR2 FQGNSA. V dropped 8 bases and J dropped 5 bases, with 10 bases sitting between them. The CDR3 sequence is CASRDFNNEQFF. The CDR3 nucleotides are TGTGCCAGCCGAGACTTCAACAATGAGCAGTTCTTC.

This chain connects TRBV6-1 to TRBJ2-3; D is uncertain. V dropped 4 bases and J dropped 2 bases, with 4 bases sitting between them. The CDR3 length is 12 residues. The germline V gene encodes CDR1 MNHNS and CDR2 SASEGT. This chain's CDR3 is CASSATTDTQYF. DNA of the CDR3: TGTGCCAGCAGTGCTACCACAGATACGCAGTATTTT.

This clone was counted ten times or more. The V gene is TRBV28, the J gene TRBJ2-7, with TRBD1 matching 7 bases. The trim removed 6 bases at V and 1 base at J, leaving 6 bases unmatched. The CDR3 is 14 residues long. Germline V CDR1 and CDR2: MDHEN, SYDVKM. CDR3 amino acids: CASRPYRGSYEQYF. The DNA of the CDR3 is TGTGCCAGCAGGCCCTACAGGGGATCCTACGAGCAGTACTTC.

The chain joins TRBV27 to TRBJ1-1, with 9 bases that match TRBD1. The CDR3 runs to 13 residues. CDR1 is MNHEY, CDR2 SMNVEV, per germline (reference sequence). J gave up 6 bases and V 6 bases, and 5 bases lay outside the gene matches. CDR3 DNA: TGTGCCAGCAGCCGGGACAGGGTTTCTGAAGCTTTCTTT. The encoded protein is CASSRDRVSEAFF.

J is TRBJ1-6 and V is TRBV13, with TRBD1 matching over 7 bases. This CDR3 has 14 amino acids. Germline V gene sequence: CDR1 PRHDT, CDR2 FYEKMQ (reference sequence). The junction had 2 bases not matched to a gene; V was cut back by 5 bases and J by 4 bases. The CDR3 protein is CASSPGQYNSPLHF. Written as DNA, the CDR3 is TGTGCCAGCAGCCCGGGACAGTATAATTCACCCCTCCACTTT. The full variable domain, rest sourced from reference TRBV13 and TRBJ1-6, is AAGVIQSPRHLIKEKRETATLKCYPIPRHDTVYWYQQGPGQDPQFLISFYEKMQSDKGSIPDRFSAQQFSDYHSELNMSSLELGDSALYFCASSPGQYNSPLHFGNGTRLTVT.

V gene TRBV18 combines with J gene TRBJ2-2; 8 bases map to TRBD2. Germline assignment: CDR1 KGHSH and CDR2 LQKENI. V lost 3 bases and J lost 5; bases outside the gene matches: 5. This CDR3 is 15 amino acids long. CDR3 loop: CASSPVGGATGELFF. The CDR3 DNA is TGTGCCAGCTCACCCGTCGGGGGGGCGACCGGGGAGCTGTTTTTT.

V gene TRBV28 combines with J gene TRBJ1-2; TRBD1 might be the D (6 bases). CDR3 size: 13 residues. Trimming took 6 bases from V and 8 from J, leaving 16 bases between them. Germline values: CDR1 MDHEN, CDR2 SYDVKM. CDR3 residues: CASRTGTLVGYTF. In DNA, the CDR3 is TGTGCCAGCAGGACCGGGACATTGGTCGGCTACACCTTC.

This clone was seen a handful of times. The chain has TRBV19 and TRBJ2-6; D is possibly TRBD1 or TRBD2 (5 bases each). V was clipped by 4 bases and J by 0 bases, with 13 bases between them. This CDR3 has 17 residues. CDR1 LNHDA and CDR2 SQIVND come from the germline V gene (reference sequence). The CDR3 DNA follows: TGTGCCAGTAGTACTCTTTGGGGGAGCTCTGGGGCCAACGTCCTGACTTTC. Amino acids: CASSTLWGSSGANVLTF. The variable domain in full, completed from reference TRBV19 and TRBJ2-6, reads DGGITQSPKYLFRKEGQNVTLSCEQNLNHDAMYWYRQDPGQGLRLIYYSQIVNDFQKGDIAEGYSVSREKKESFPLTVTSAQKNPTAFYLCASSTLWGSSGANVLTFGAGSRLTVL.

This chain links TRBV7-2 with TRBJ2-5; TRBD1 or TRBD2 may be the D gene (5 bases each). The germline V and J ends were trimmed by 5 bases and 3 bases, with 13 bases remaining between them. Germline V gene sequence: CDR1 SGHTA, CDR2 FQGNSA. The CDR3 runs 14 residues. CDR3 bases: TGTGCCAGCAGCCCCGGGACCCTAAAAGAGACCCAGTACTTC. Its protein product is CASSPGTLKETQYF.